The clone carrying this T cell receptor (beta chain) was observed many times. Its target is unknown. Previously, flow cytometry had revealed CD8+CD57+ cell expansion in the patients chosen for sequencing. Untreated patients provided the blood samples, with no therapy given before sampling. The CDR3 length is 14 residues. Trimming left V 7 bases short and J 6 bases short, with 16 bases between. The germline gives CDR1 SGHTA, CDR2 FQGNSA. The data stem from a study of CD8+CD57+ T cells in acquired aplastic anemia. Overall study context: Sorted CD4+ and CD8+ cells gave a mean 3.2 ug DNA, range 0.2 to 27.4 ug. Study-level results: In common between the patients and the controls were twenty-nine CD8+ CDR3 sequences.

CDR3 and TCR beta VDJ profiling relied on genomic DNA as the template. MiXCR, run by TCRdb on the reads, gives a single entry per CDR3 protein. The repertoire consists of about 180,000 distinct CDR3 sequences, with 48% occurring once and the leading ten covering about 2%. Sequenced input: sorted CD4+, CD8+, or CD8+CD57+ T cells (not recorded which) from PBMCs. The J gene is TRBJ2-1, the V gene TRBV7-2; D not resolved. This TCR was recovered from a human donor with aplastic anemia. CDR3 protein: CASTRPGSGNEQFF. In nucleotides, the CDR3 is TGTGCCAGCACCCGACCAGGCTCGGGCAATGAGCAGTTCTTC.